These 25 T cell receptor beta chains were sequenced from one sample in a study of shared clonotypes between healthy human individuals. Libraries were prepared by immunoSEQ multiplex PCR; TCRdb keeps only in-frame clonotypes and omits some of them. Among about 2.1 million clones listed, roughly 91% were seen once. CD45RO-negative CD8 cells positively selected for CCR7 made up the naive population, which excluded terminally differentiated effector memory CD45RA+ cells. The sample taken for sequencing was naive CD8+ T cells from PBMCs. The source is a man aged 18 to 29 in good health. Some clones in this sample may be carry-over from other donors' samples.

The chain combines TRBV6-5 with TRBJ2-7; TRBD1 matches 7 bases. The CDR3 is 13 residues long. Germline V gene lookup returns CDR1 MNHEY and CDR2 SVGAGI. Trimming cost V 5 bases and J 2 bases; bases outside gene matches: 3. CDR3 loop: CASSTTGAYEQYF. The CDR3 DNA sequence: TGTGCCAGCAGTACAACAGGGGCCTACGAGCAGTACTTC.

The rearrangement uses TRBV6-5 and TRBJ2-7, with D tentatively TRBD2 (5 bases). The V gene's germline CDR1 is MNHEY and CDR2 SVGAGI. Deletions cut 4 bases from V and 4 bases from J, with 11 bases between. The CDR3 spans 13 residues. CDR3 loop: CASSLTGWYEQYF. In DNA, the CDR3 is TGTGCCAGCAGTTTGACGGGGTGGTACGAGCAGTACTTC.

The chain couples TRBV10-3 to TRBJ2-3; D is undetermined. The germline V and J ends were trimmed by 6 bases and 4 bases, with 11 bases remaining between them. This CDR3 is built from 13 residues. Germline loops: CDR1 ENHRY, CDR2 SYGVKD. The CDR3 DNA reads TGTGCCATCAGGGGCATAGTCTCAGATACGCAGTATTTT. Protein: CAIRGIVSDTQYF.

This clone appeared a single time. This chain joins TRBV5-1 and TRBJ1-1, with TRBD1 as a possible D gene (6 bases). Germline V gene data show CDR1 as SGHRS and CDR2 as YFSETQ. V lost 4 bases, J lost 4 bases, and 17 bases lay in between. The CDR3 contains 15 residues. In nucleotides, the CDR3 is TGCGCCAGCAGCGCCGGGTCAGGGGAGGTCACTGAAGCTTTCTTT. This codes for CASSAGSGEVTEAFF.

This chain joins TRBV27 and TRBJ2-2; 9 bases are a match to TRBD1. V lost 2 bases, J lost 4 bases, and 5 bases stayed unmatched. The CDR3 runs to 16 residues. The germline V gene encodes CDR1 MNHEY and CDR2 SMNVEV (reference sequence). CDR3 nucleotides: TGTGCCAGCAGTTTAACAGGGGGCGTCCGCACCGGGGAGCTGTTTTTT. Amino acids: CASSLTGGVRTGELFF.

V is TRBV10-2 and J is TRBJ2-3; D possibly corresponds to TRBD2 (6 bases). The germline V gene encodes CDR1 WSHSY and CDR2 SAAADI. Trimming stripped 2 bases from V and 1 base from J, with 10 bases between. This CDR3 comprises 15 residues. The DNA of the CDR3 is TGCGCCAGCAGTGAGGCGGGACTGGGCACAGATACGCAGTATTTT. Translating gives CASSEAGLGTDTQYF.

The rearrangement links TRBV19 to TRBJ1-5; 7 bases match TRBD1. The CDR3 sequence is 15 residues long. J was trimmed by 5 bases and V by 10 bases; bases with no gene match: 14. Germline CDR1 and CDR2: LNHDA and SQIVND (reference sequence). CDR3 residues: CATSIWDSTDQPQHF. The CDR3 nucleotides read TGTGCCACCAGTATATGGGACAGCACCGATCAGCCCCAGCATTTT. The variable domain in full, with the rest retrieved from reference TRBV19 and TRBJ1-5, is DGGITQSPKYLFRKEGQNVTLSCEQNLNHDAMYWYRQDPGQGLRLIYYSQIVNDFQKGDIAEGYSVSREKKESFPLTVTSAQKNPTAFYLCATSIWDSTDQPQHFGDGTRLSIL.

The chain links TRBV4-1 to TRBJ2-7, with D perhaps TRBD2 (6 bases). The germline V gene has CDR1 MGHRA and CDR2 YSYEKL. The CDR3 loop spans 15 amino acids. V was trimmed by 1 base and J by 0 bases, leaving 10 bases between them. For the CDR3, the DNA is TGCGCCAGCAGCCAAGTTGGTAGCGGCTCCTACGAGCAGTACTTC. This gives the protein CASSQVGSGSYEQYF.

CDR3 loop: CASSSLLDAGETQYF. The CDR3 coding sequence is TGCGCCAGCAGCTCCCTCCTCGATGCGGGGGAGACCCAGTACTTC. The chain combines TRBV4-3 with TRBJ2-5; TRBD2 might be the D (6 bases). The V and J ends lost 5 bases and 5 bases respectively, with 18 bases between them. This CDR3 has 15 amino acids. Germline loops: CDR1 LGHNA, CDR2 YSLEER.

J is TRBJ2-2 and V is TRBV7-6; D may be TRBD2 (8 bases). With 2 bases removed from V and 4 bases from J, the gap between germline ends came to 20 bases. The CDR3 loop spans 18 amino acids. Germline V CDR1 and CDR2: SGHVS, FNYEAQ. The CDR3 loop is CASSLMSGGPGGTGELFF. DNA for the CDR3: TGTGCCAGCAGCTTAATGTCGGGGGGGCCAGGGGGCACCGGGGAGCTGTTTTTT.

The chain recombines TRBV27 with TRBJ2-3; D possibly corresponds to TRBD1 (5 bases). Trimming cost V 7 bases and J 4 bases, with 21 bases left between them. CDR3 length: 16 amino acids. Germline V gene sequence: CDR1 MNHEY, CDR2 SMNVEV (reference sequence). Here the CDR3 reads CASTPSGGRVPDTQYF. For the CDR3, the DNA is TGTGCCAGCACCCCCTCCGGCGGCAGGGTCCCAGATACGCAGTATTTT.

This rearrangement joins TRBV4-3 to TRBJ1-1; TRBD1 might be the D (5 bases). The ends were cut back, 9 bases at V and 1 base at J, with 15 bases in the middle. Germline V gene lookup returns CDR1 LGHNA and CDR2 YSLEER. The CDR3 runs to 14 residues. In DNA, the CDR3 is TGCGCCAGTCGGGCCGGGACCGGGAACACTGAAGCTTTCTTT. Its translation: CASRAGTGNTEAFF.

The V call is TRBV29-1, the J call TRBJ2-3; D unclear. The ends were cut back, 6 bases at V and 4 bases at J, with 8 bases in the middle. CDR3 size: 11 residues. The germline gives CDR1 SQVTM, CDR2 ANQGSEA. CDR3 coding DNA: TGCAGCGTCAACCGCCCAGATACGCAGTATTTT. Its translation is CSVNRPDTQYF.

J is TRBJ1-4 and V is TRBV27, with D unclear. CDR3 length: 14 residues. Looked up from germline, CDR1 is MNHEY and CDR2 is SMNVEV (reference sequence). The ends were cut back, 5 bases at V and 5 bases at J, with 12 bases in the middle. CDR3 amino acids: CASSPVLPNEKLFF. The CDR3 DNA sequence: TGTGCCAGCAGTCCGGTCCTACCCAATGAAAAACTGTTTTTT.

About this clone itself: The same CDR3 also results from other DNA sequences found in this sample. The CDR3 is CASSLRVSGANVLTF. CDR3 sequence (DNA): TGTGCCAGCAGTTTGCGGGTCTCTGGGGCCAACGTCCTGACTTTC. V and J are TRBV27 and TRBJ2-6, with TRBD2 as a possible D gene (5 bases). The CDR3 length is 15 residues. The V and J ends lost 3 bases and 0 bases respectively, with 6 bases between them. Germline V gene lookup returns CDR1 MNHEY and CDR2 SMNVEV (reference sequence).

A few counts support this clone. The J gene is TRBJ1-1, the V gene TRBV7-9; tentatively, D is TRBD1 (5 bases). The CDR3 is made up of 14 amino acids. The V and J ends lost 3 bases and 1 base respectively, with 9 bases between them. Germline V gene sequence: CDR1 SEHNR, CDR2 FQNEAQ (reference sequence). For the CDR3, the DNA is TGTGCCAGCAGCTTGTTCAGGGAGAACACTGAAGCTTTCTTT. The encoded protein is CASSLFRENTEAFF.

CDR3 bases: TGTGCCAGCAGCTTTCCGGGGTCCAGGAGGGGCGAGCAGTACTTC. Its protein is CASSFPGSRRGEQYF. This chain connects TRBV7-2 to TRBJ2-7, with TRBD2 as a possible D gene (6 bases). V was shortened by 3 bases and J by 6 bases, with 18 bases between the two germline ends. The CDR3 consists of 15 residues. Per germline, CDR1 SGHTA and CDR2 FQGNSA. Looking up the rest from reference TRBV7-2 and TRBJ2-7 gives the full variable domain: GAGVSQSPSNKVTEKGKDVELRCDPISGHTALYWYRQSLGQGLEFLIYFQGNSAPDKSGLPSDRFSAERTGGSVSTLTIQRTQQEDSAVYLCASSFPGSRRGEQYFGPGTRLTVT.

The CDR3 sequence is CASSSGTELNYGYTF. CDR3 sequence (DNA): TGTGCCAGCAGTTCCGGGACAGAACTTAACTATGGCTACACCTTC. V gene TRBV27 combines with J gene TRBJ1-2; 7 bases fit TRBD1. The CDR3 runs to 15 residues. CDR1 and CDR2 from the germline V gene are MNHEY and SMNVEV (reference sequence). Trimming took 4 bases from V and 1 from J; bases not matched to a gene: 6.

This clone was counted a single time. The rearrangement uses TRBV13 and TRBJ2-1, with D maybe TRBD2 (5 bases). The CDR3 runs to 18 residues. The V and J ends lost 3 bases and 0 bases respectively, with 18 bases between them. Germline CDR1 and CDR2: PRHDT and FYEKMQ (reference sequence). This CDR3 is CASSLEARPESSYNEQFF. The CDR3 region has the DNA TGTGCCAGCAGCTTGGAGGCTCGGCCCGAAAGCTCCTACAATGAGCAGTTCTTC.

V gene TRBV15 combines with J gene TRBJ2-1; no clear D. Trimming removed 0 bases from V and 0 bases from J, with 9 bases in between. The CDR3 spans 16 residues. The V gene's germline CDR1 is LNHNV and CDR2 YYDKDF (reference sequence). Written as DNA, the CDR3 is TGTGCCACCAGCAGAGATCGAAAGGGCTCCTACAATGAGCAGTTCTTC. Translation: CATSRDRKGSYNEQFF.

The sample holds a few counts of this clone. As DNA, the CDR3 is TGCGCCAGCAGCCTCCGACTGACGGTTTCGCAGCCCCAGCATTTT. Amino acid sequence: CASSLRLTVSQPQHF. The chain recombines TRBV4-1 with TRBJ1-5; D uncertain. The CDR3 sequence is 15 residues long. V lost 4 bases and J 7 bases, leaving 17 bases between the germline ends. In germline, CDR1 is MGHRA, CDR2 YSYEKL.

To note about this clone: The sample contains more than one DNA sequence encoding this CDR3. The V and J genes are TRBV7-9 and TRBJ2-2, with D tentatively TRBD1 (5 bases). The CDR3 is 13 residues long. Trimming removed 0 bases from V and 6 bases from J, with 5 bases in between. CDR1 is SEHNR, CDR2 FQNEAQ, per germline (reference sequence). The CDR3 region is CASSLAGPGELFF. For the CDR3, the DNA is TGTGCCAGCAGCTTAGCGGGGCCCGGGGAGCTGTTTTTT.

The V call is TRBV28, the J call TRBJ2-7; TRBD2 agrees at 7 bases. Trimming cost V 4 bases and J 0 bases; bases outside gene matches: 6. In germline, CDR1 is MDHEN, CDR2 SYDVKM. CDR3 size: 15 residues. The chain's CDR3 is CASSWRGYSSYEQYF. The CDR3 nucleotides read TGTGCCAGCAGTTGGCGGGGGTACAGCTCCTACGAGCAGTACTTC.

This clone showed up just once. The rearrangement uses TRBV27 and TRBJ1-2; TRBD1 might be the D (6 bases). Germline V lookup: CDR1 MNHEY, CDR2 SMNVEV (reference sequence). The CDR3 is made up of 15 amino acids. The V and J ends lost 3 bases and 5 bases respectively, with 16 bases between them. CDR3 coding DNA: TGTGCCAGCAGTTTGCGGGGGCGCCCTTTTTATGGCTACACCTTC. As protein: CASSLRGRPFYGYTF.

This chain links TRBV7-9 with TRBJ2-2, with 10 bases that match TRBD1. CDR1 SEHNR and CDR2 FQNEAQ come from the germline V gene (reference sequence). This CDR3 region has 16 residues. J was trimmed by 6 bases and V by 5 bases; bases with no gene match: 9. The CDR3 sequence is CASSRDRGRIAGELFF. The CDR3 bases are TGTGCCAGCAGCCGCGACAGGGGGCGAATTGCCGGGGAGCTGTTTTTT. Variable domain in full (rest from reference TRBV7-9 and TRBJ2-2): DTGVSQNPRHKITKRGQNVTFRCDPISEHNRLYWYRQTLGQGPEFLTYFQNEAQLEKSRLLSDRFSAERPKGSFSTLEIQRTEQGDSAMYLCASSRDRGRIAGELFFGEGSRLTVL.